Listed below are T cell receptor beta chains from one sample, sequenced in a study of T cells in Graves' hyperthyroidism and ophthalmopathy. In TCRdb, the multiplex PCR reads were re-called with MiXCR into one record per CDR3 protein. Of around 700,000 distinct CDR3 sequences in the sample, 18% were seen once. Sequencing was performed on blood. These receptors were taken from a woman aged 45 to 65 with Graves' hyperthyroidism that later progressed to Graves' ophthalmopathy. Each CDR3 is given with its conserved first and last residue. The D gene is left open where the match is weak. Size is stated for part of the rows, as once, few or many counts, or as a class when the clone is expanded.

CDR3aa: CASTTSEAFF; CDR3nt: TGTGCCAGCACTACATCTGAAGCTTTCTTT; abundance: .; v_gene: TRBV6-1; d_gene: .; j_gene: TRBJ1-1
CDR3aa: CASSKTSGGATTDTQYF; CDR3nt: TGTGCCAGCTCGAAGACTAGCGGGGGGGCAACGACAGATACGCAGTATTTT; abundance: .; v_gene: TRBV6-4; d_gene: TRBD2; j_gene: TRBJ2-3
CDR3aa: CASSLGTGRGETQYF; CDR3nt: TGTGCCAGCTCACTCGGGACCGGCCGAGGAGAGACCCAGTACTTC; abundance: few; v_gene: TRBV18; d_gene: .; j_gene: TRBJ2-5
CDR3aa: CASSLDSNQETQYF; CDR3nt: TGTGCCAGCAGTTTGGACAGTAACCAAGAGACCCAGTACTTC; abundance: .; v_gene: TRBV27; d_gene: .; j_gene: TRBJ2-5
CDR3aa: CASSQQGGYTF; CDR3nt: TGTGCCAGCAGCCAACAGGGGGGCTACACCTTC; abundance: many; v_gene: TRBV3-1; d_gene: .; j_gene: TRBJ1-2
CDR3aa: CASSLNTRRSYEQYF; CDR3nt: TGTGCCAGCAGTCTTAACACCCGACGATCCTACGAGCAGTACTTC; abundance: few; v_gene: TRBV12-3/TRBV12-4; d_gene: .; j_gene: TRBJ2-7
CDR3aa: CSVVGQGNTGELFF; CDR3nt: TGCAGCGTTGTAGGACAGGGTAACACCGGGGAGCTGTTTTTT; abundance: few; v_gene: TRBV29-1; d_gene: TRBD1; j_gene: TRBJ2-2
CDR3aa: CASSLDRGPENIQYF; CDR3nt: TGTGCCAGCAGTTTGGACAGGGGGCCTGAAAACATTCAGTACTTC; abundance: .; v_gene: TRBV6-1; d_gene: TRBD1; j_gene: TRBJ2-4
CDR3aa: CATSRVMSRGGPDTQYF; CDR3nt: TGTGCCACCAGCAGAGTTATGTCACGGGGGGGCCCAGATACGCAGTATTTT; abundance: few; v_gene: TRBV15; d_gene: TRBD2; j_gene: TRBJ2-3
CDR3aa: CASSNPGTLQETQYF; CDR3nt: TGTGCCAGCAGCAACCCCGGGACACTACAAGAGACCCAGTACTTC; abundance: few; v_gene: TRBV5-8; d_gene: .; j_gene: TRBJ2-5
CDR3aa: CASSSRDRGYEQYF; CDR3nt: TGTGCCAGCAGCTCCCGGGACAGGGGATACGAGCAGTACTTC; abundance: many; v_gene: TRBV9; d_gene: TRBD1; j_gene: TRBJ2-7
CDR3aa: CASSEGRDNSPLHF; CDR3nt: TGTGCCAGCAGTGAGGGCAGGGATAATTCACCCCTCCACTTT; abundance: many; v_gene: TRBV2; d_gene: .; j_gene: TRBJ1-6
CDR3aa: CASSLAGVVGGDLYEQYF; CDR3nt: TGTGCCAGCAGCTTAGCAGGGGTTGTTGGTGGGGACCTCTACGAGCAGTACTTC; abundance: few; v_gene: TRBV5-5; d_gene: .; j_gene: TRBJ2-7
CDR3aa: CSARDMGTGSQAFF; CDR3nt: TGCAGTGCTAGAGATATGGGGACAGGGTCCCAAGCTTTCTTT; abundance: many; v_gene: TRBV20-1; d_gene: TRBD1; j_gene: TRBJ1-1
CDR3aa: CAWSTPRPGGGRETQYF; CDR3nt: TGTGCCTGGAGTACACCTCGCCCGGGGGGAGGCCGGGAGACCCAGTACTTC; abundance: many; v_gene: TRBV30; d_gene: TRBD2; j_gene: TRBJ2-5
CDR3aa: CASSLGGASRTYEQYF; CDR3nt: TGCGCCAGCAGCTTGGGCGGGGCCAGTAGAACCTACGAGCAGTACTTC; abundance: many; v_gene: TRBV5-1; d_gene: .; j_gene: TRBJ2-7
CDR3aa: CASSLGAKAEGYGYTF; CDR3nt: TGCGCCAGCAGCTTGGGGGCTAAGGCCGAAGGCTATGGCTACACCTTC; abundance: many; v_gene: TRBV5-1; d_gene: .; j_gene: TRBJ1-2
CDR3aa: CASSLRDFTDTQYF; CDR3nt: TGTGCCAGCAGCTTGAGGGACTTCACAGATACGCAGTATTTT; abundance: .; v_gene: TRBV7-9; d_gene: .; j_gene: TRBJ2-3
CDR3aa: CASSFNDWQETQYF; CDR3nt: TGTGCCAGCAGTTTTAATGACTGGCAAGAGACCCAGTACTTC; abundance: many; v_gene: TRBV12-3/TRBV12-4; d_gene: .; j_gene: TRBJ2-5
CDR3aa: CASSTGQISSYNEQFF; CDR3nt: TGTGCCAGCAGTACGGGACAGATCAGCTCCTACAATGAGCAGTTCTTC; abundance: few; v_gene: TRBV6-1; d_gene: TRBD1; j_gene: TRBJ2-1
CDR3aa: CASSRTGTETGELFF; CDR3nt: TGTGCCAGCAGTCGAACGGGGACAGAGACCGGGGAGCTGTTTTTT; abundance: few; v_gene: TRBV7-8; d_gene: TRBD1; j_gene: TRBJ2-2
CDR3aa: CASSVEAGGYNEQFF; CDR3nt: TGTGCCAGCAGCGTGGAGGCGGGGGGCTACAATGAGCAGTTCTTC; abundance: .; v_gene: TRBV9; d_gene: TRBD2; j_gene: TRBJ2-1
CDR3aa: CASSRQVVSYEQYF; CDR3nt: TGTGCCAGCTCCCGACAGGTAGTTTCTTACGAGCAGTACTTC; abundance: many; v_gene: TRBV12-3/TRBV12-4; d_gene: .; j_gene: TRBJ2-7
CDR3aa: CASSFRGGDYYNEQFF; CDR3nt: TGTGCCAGCAGTTTTAGGGGGGGCGATTACTACAATGAGCAGTTCTTC; abundance: many; v_gene: TRBV12-3/TRBV12-4; d_gene: .; j_gene: TRBJ2-1